These T cell receptor beta chains were read from a single sample in a study of early T cells in non-severe SARS-CoV-2 infection. TCRdb passed the 5' RACE reads through MiXCR, listing each CDR3 protein once. The sample shows about 83,000 distinct CDR3 sequences, around an eighth of them seen only once. The sequenced material came from whole blood. Receptors originate from an adult who was a healthcare worker with PCR-confirmed SARS-CoV-2 infection or an uninfected control (not recorded which). The CDR3 runs from the conserved cysteine through the conserved F or W. The D gene is left open where the match is weak.

d_call: NA
j_call: TRBJ2-1
v_call: TRBV19
cdr3_aa: CASKKYNEQFF

d_call: NA
j_call: TRBJ2-6
v_call: TRBV12-3/TRBV12-4
cdr3_aa: CASRSPGSGANVLTF

d_call: TRBD2
j_call: TRBJ2-4
v_call: TRBV4-1
cdr3_aa: CASSQGLAADIQYF

d_call: NA
j_call: TRBJ1-2
v_call: TRBV12-3/TRBV12-4
cdr3_aa: CASSGAQGPYGYTF

d_call: TRBD1
j_call: TRBJ2-7
v_call: TRBV10-2
cdr3_aa: CASSDTGTGRYEQYF

d_call: NA
j_call: TRBJ2-1
v_call: TRBV7-3
cdr3_aa: CASSPQPSSSYNEQFF

d_call: NA
j_call: TRBJ2-5
v_call: TRBV5-1
cdr3_aa: CASSRDGEETQYF

d_call: NA
j_call: TRBJ2-1
v_call: TRBV30
cdr3_aa: CAWSVLGGNEQFF

d_call: TRBD2
j_call: TRBJ2-5
v_call: TRBV6-2/TRBV6-3
cdr3_aa: CASSPNSGGQETQYF

d_call: NA
j_call: TRBJ1-1
v_call: TRBV12-3/TRBV12-4
cdr3_aa: CASSPGGGTEAFF

d_call: NA
j_call: TRBJ2-2
v_call: TRBV9
cdr3_aa: CASSVPLNTGELFF

d_call: NA
j_call: TRBJ2-1
v_call: TRBV6-5
cdr3_aa: CASSHRVGYNEQFF

d_call: TRBD1
j_call: TRBJ2-5
v_call: TRBV29-1
cdr3_aa: CSVTGGWETQYF

d_call: NA
j_call: TRBJ2-3
v_call: TRBV2
cdr3_aa: CASSEAGEATDTQYF

d_call: NA
j_call: TRBJ2-1
v_call: TRBV12-5
cdr3_aa: CASGPGSASYNEQFF

d_call: TRBD2
j_call: TRBJ2-1
v_call: TRBV11-3
cdr3_aa: CASSLDLAGGSYNEQFF

d_call: TRBD2
j_call: TRBJ2-1
v_call: TRBV7-2
cdr3_aa: CASSLGGAGGHNEQFF

d_call: NA
j_call: TRBJ2-3
v_call: TRBV3-2
cdr3_aa: CASSQAPARSTDTQYF

d_call: TRBD2
j_call: TRBJ2-5
v_call: TRBV19
cdr3_aa: CASSSSGGPEKTQYF

d_call: NA
j_call: TRBJ1-2
v_call: TRBV5-5
cdr3_aa: CASSLGHEGYTF

d_call: TRBD1
j_call: TRBJ1-3
v_call: TRBV7-6
cdr3_aa: CASRPTGGSGNTIYF

d_call: NA
j_call: TRBJ2-7
v_call: TRBV14
cdr3_aa: CASSISPPRGEQYF

d_call: NA
j_call: TRBJ2-1
v_call: TRBV20-1
cdr3_aa: CSARDWLTGEQFF

d_call: TRBD2
j_call: TRBJ2-7
v_call: TRBV7-9
cdr3_aa: CASSLGGPSGSREQYF

d_call: NA
j_call: TRBJ2-1
v_call: TRBV7-9
cdr3_aa: CASSPLPWRGGNEQFF

d_call: TRBD2
j_call: TRBJ2-7
v_call: TRBV7-2
cdr3_aa: CASSLVPREIRGRDF

d_call: NA
j_call: TRBJ2-3
v_call: TRBV5-1
cdr3_aa: CASSLFRGSQLGTQYF

d_call: TRBD2
j_call: TRBJ2-2
v_call: TRBV6-6
cdr3_aa: CASSYPGGSGATGELFF

d_call: TRBD2
j_call: TRBJ2-3
v_call: TRBV3-1
cdr3_aa: CASSPLLAGRTDTQYF

d_call: NA
j_call: TRBJ2-1
v_call: TRBV11-2
cdr3_aa: CASSPGGRGSYNEQFF

d_call: TRBD1
j_call: TRBJ2-3
v_call: TRBV29-1
cdr3_aa: CSVHPGQGAWDTQYF

d_call: NA
j_call: TRBJ1-4
v_call: TRBV7-2
cdr3_aa: CASSFQQGNEKLFF

d_call: TRBD1
j_call: TRBJ2-3
v_call: TRBV10-1
cdr3_aa: CASSDRGRTSDTQYF

d_call: TRBD2
j_call: TRBJ2-7
v_call: TRBV25-1
cdr3_aa: CASSQKRGLLAGGPYEQYF

d_call: NA
j_call: TRBJ2-4
v_call: TRBV20-1
cdr3_aa: CSARVGKGVNIQYF

d_call: NA
j_call: TRBJ1-1
v_call: TRBV5-1
cdr3_aa: CASSLISGQNTEAFF

d_call: TRBD1
j_call: TRBJ2-5
v_call: TRBV7-3
cdr3_aa: CASSLGTAHQETQYF

d_call: NA
j_call: TRBJ1-1
v_call: TRBV20-1
cdr3_aa: CSARDGQHTTEAFF

d_call: NA
j_call: TRBJ2-5
v_call: TRBV2
cdr3_aa: CASTAPIQETQYF

d_call: NA
j_call: TRBJ2-7
v_call: TRBV11-2
cdr3_aa: CASSLRLGGEQYF